This T cell receptor (beta chain) was profiled in a study of T-cell memory formation after mild COVID-19. Trimming pared 2 bases from V and 7 bases from J, leaving 11 bases between. Germline lookup yields CDR1 SNHLY and CDR2 FYNNEI. This CDR3 has 13 residues. This clonotype was counted many times. MiXCR was run by TCRdb on the 5' RACE reads, yielding one entry per CDR3 protein. This sample has about 150,000 distinct CDR3 sequences, with approximately 5.7% found just once. This clonotype was sampled from an adult woman who had mild COVID-19 (a few samples of this study predate the infection). Cell type and time point are not known. Sequenced material: PBMCs or a T cell subset sorted from them (not recorded which). The chain carries TRBV2 and TRBJ1-2; D perhaps matches TRBD1 (6 bases). The DNA for the CDR3 is TGTGCCAGCAGTGAAACAGGGTCCTCTGGCTACACCTTC. Translating gives CASSETGSSGYTF.